This is a list of T cell receptor beta chains from one sample in a study of OX40 agonist ivuxolimab in advanced cancers. Using immunoSEQ multiplex PCR, the repertoire was profiled, and TCRdb retains in-frame clones only, with some absent. This repertoire shows around 82,000 clones, about 91% found once; its top ten account for about 0.8%. Sequencing used CD4+ or CD8+ T cells sorted from blood, obtained in a trial of the OX40 agonist ivuxolimab. All receptors come from an adult with an advanced solid tumor such as melanoma, head and neck, liver or kidney cancer. Both conserved end residues are part of each CDR3. The D gene is left open where the match is weak. The size of a clone is reported for some rows only, either as once, few or many, or as a class for expanded clones.

d_call j_call v_call clone_size cdr3_aa cdr3_nt
TRBD2 TRBJ2-7 TRBV7-2 . CASSSGLAGHYEQYF TGTGCCAGCAGCTCTGGACTAGCGGGCCACTACGAGCAGTACTTC
TRBD2 TRBJ2-1 TRBV9 . CASSAGLAEWGQFF TGTGCCAGCAGCGCTGGACTAGCGGAGTGGGGGCAGTTCTTC
TRBD2 TRBJ2-3 TRBV7-2 . CASSLMPSGITDTQYF TGTGCCAGCAGCTTAATGCCTAGCGGGATCACAGATACGCAGTATTTT
TRBD1 TRBJ1-2 TRBV5-1 . CASSGGQGNRGYTF TGCGCCAGCAGCGGGGGACAGGGAAATCGTGGCTACACCTTC
TRBD1 TRBJ1-2 TRBV5-4 . CASSLETGGGYTF TGTGCCAGCAGCTTGGAGACAGGGGGTGGCTACACCTTC
. TRBJ1-2 TRBV28 . CASRRWYGYTF TGTGCCAGCAGGAGATGGTATGGCTACACCTTC
TRBD2 TRBJ2-3 TRBV28 . CASNGLVTDTQYF TGTGCCAGCAACGGACTAGTCACAGATACGCAGTATTTT
TRBD1 TRBJ2-5 TRBV11-2 . CASSQGTGGWETQYF TGTGCCAGCAGCCAAGGGACAGGGGGCTGGGAGACCCAGTACTTC
TRBD2 TRBJ2-1 TRBV28 . CATLGASGRYEQFF TGTGCCACCCTGGGGGCTAGCGGGAGGTATGAGCAGTTCTTC
TRBD1 TRBJ1-3 TRBV28 . CASSPGAGGTGNTIYF TGTGCCAGCAGTCCGGGAGCAGGGGGGACTGGAAACACCATATATTTT
. TRBJ2-7 TRBV27 . CASSPERHFREQYF TGTGCCAGCAGTCCCGAGCGACATTTTCGGGAGCAGTACTTC
TRBD1 TRBJ2-5 TRBV28 . CASRNRGSSQETQYF TGTGCCAGTAGAAACAGGGGGTCGTCCCAAGAGACCCAGTACTTC
TRBD2 TRBJ2-5 TRBV7-3 once CASSPRSGLKESQYF TGTGCCAGCAGCCCACGTTCGGGACTAAAGGAGTCCCAGTACTTC
. TRBJ1-1 TRBV29-1 . CSVEFAGGGWKF TGCAGCGTTGAATTCGCAGGAGGCGGATGGAAGTTT